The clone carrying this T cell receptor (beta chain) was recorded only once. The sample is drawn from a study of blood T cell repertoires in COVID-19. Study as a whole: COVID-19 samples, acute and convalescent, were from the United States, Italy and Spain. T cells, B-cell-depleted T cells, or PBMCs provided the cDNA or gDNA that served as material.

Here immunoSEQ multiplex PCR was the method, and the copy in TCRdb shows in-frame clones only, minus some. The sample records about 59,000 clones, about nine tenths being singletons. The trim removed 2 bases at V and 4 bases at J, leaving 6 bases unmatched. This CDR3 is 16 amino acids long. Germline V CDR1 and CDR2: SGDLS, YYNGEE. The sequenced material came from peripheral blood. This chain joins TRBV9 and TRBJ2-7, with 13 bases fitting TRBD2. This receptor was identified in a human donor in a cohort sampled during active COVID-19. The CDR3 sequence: CASSVSGTSGIYEQYF. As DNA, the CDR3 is TGTGCCAGCAGCGTTAGCGGGACTAGCGGGATTTACGAGCAGTACTTC.